The 5 T cell receptor beta chains given below trace back to one sample, sequenced in a study of blood T cell repertoires in COVID-19. Repertoires were generated with immunoSEQ multiplex PCR, while TCRdb's copy carries only in-frame clones and drops some. The sample lists about 220,000 clones; about 81% were seen once. The sample was peripheral blood. These TCRs come from a woman of 80 years or more with COVID-19, enrolled during active disease.

The chain recombines TRBV5-1 with TRBJ1-2; D may be TRBD1 (5 bases). Trimming took off 3 bases at V and 0 bases at J, with 9 bases between the two ends. This CDR3 region has 14 residues. The germline V gene has CDR1 SGHRS and CDR2 YFSETQ. CDR3 loop: CASSSDSTNYGYTF. The CDR3 coding sequence is TGCGCCAGCAGCTCCGACAGCACTAACTATGGCTACACCTTC.

The chain couples TRBV19 to TRBJ2-2; D might be TRBD2 (6 bases). Germline CDR1 LNHDA, CDR2 SQIVND (reference sequence). V lost 7 bases and J 2 bases, leaving 11 bases between the germline ends. CDR3 length: 14 residues. This CDR3 reads CASNLAANTGELFF. Here the CDR3 DNA reads TGTGCCAGTAACTTAGCGGCCAACACCGGGGAGCTGTTTTTT.

The table lists this clone with a few counts. The chain employs TRBV30 and TRBJ1-6; 8 bases are shared with TRBD1. Germline V gene sequence: CDR1 GTSNPN, CDR2 SVGIG (reference sequence). The V and J ends lost 0 bases and 9 bases, in that order; junction bases with no gene match: 10. The CDR3 totals 16 residues. The CDR3 here is CAWSVRTGSLISPLHF. The DNA for the CDR3 is TGTGCCTGGAGTGTACGGACAGGGTCGTTGATTTCACCCCTCCACTTT.

V usage is TRBV29-1 and J usage is TRBJ2-1; D may be TRBD2 (5 bases). Germline loops: CDR1 SQVTM, CDR2 ANQGSEA. Trimming took 4 bases from V and 7 from J, leaving 11 bases between them. The CDR3 spans 12 residues. CDR3 coding DNA: TGCAGCGTTGGACGCTGGAGGAATGAGCAGTTCTTC. Encoded protein: CSVGRWRNEQFF.

This clone was recorded at least ten times. V is TRBV11-3 and J is TRBJ1-2; a possible D gene is TRBD1 (6 bases). The CDR3 contains 13 residues. Germline CDR1 is SGHNT and CDR2 is YENEEA. Trimming stripped 5 bases from V and 8 bases from J, with 15 bases between. CDR3 loop: CASSASGGSGYTF. CDR3 DNA sequence: TGTGCCAGCAGCGCTAGCGGGGGCTCAGGCTACACCTTC.